This T cell receptor beta chain was captured in a study of blood T cell repertoires in COVID-19. Across the study: PBMCs, B-cell-depleted T cells, or T cells provided the cDNA or gDNA that made up the material.

V dropped 2 bases and J dropped 3 bases, with 16 bases sitting between them. This CDR3 spans 16 amino acids. CDR1 and CDR2 (germline): MDHEN, SYDVKM. Using immunoSEQ multiplex PCR, the repertoire was profiled, and TCRdb retains in-frame clones only, with some absent. The data hold about 230,000 clones, with roughly 80% observed a single time. The specimen was peripheral blood. The chain carries TRBV28 and TRBJ1-1; D unresolved. This sequence originates from a woman in her seventies with active or convalescent COVID-19. CDR3 amino acids: CASSLKFDIGYTEAFF. CDR3 bases: TGTGCCAGCAGTTTAAAGTTTGACATCGGATACACTGAAGCTTTCTTT.